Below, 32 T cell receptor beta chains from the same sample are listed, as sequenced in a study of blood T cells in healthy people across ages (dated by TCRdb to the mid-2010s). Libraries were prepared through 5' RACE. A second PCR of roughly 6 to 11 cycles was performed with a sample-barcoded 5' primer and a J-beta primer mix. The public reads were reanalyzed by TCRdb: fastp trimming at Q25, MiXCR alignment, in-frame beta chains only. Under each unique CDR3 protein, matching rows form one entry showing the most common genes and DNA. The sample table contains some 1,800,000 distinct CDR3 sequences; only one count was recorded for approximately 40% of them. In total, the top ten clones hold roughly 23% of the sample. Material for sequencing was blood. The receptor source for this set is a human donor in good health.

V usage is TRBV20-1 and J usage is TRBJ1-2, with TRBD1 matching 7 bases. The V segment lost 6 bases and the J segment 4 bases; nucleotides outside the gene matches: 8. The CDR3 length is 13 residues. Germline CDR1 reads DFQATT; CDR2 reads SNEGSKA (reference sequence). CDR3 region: CSARTGLGYGYTF. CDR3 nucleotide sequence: TGCAGTGCAAGGACAGGACTCGGCTATGGCTACACCTTC.

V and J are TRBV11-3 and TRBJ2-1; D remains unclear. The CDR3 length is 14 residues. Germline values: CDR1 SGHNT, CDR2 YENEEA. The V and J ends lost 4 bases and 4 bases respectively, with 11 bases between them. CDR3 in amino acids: CASSSISKYNEQFF. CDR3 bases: TGTGCCAGCAGCTCAATCAGCAAGTACAATGAGCAGTTCTTC.

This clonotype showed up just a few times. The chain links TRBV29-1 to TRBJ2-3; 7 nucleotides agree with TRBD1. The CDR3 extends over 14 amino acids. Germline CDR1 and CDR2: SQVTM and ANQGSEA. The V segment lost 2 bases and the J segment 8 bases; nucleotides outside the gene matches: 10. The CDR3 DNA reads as TGCAGCGTTGAACAATCTCTTAGGGGGCTTACGCAGTATTTT. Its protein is CSVEQSLRGLTQYF.

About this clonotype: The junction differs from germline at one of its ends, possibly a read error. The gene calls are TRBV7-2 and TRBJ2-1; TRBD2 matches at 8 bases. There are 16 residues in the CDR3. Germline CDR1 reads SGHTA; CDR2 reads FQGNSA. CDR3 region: CASSLFAGGQYNERFF. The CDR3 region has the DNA TGTGCCAGCAGCTTATTTGCGGGGGGCCAATACAATGAGCGGTTCTTC.

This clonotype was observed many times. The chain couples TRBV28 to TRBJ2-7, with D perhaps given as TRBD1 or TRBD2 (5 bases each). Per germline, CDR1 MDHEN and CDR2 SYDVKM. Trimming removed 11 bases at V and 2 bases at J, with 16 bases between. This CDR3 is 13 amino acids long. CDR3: CASTGTVTYEQYF. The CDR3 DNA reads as TGTGCCTCTACCGGGACGGTAACCTACGAGCAGTACTTC.

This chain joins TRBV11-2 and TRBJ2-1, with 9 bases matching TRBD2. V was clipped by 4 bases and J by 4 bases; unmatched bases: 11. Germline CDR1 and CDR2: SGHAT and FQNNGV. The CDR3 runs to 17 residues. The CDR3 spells CASSSLAGKNLYNEQFF. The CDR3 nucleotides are TGTGCCAGCAGCTCCCTAGCGGGGAAAAACCTATACAATGAGCAGTTCTTC.

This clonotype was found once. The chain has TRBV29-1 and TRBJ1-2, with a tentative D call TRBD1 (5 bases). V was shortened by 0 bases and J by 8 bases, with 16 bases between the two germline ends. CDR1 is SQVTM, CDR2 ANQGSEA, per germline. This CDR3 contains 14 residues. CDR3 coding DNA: TGCAGCGTTGAAGAAGCGGCCAGGGTGGGCGGCTACACCTTC. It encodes CSVEEAARVGGYTF.

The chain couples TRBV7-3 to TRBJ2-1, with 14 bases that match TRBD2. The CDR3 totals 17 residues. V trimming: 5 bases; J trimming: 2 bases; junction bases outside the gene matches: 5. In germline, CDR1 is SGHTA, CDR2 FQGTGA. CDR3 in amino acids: CASSLQGLAGAYNEQFF. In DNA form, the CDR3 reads TGTGCCAGCAGCCTTCAGGGACTAGCGGGGGCCTACAATGAGCAGTTCTTC.

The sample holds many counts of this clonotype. CDR3 in amino acids: CASSSTDRGYGYTF. CDR3 DNA sequence: TGTGCCAGCAGCTCGACGGACAGGGGCTATGGCTACACCTTC. J is TRBJ1-2 and V is TRBV7-9; 9 bases are shared with TRBD1. Per germline, CDR1 SEHNR and CDR2 FQNEAQ (reference sequence). Trimming took 4 bases from V and 4 from J; bases not matched to a gene: 4. The CDR3 contains 14 residues.

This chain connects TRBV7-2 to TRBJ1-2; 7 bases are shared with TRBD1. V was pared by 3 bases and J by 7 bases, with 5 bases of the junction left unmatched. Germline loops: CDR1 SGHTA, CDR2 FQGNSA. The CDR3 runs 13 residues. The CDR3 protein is CASSFKTGSGYTF. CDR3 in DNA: TGTGCCAGCAGCTTTAAGACAGGGAGTGGCTACACCTTC.

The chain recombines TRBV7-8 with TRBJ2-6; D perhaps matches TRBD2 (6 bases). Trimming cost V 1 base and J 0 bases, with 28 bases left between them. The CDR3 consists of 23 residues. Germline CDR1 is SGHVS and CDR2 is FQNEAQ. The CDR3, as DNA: TGTGCCAGCAGCTTAGGGAGGGGAAAAAGTGGTCCTCGTCCCTTCTCTGGGGCCAACGTCCTGACTTTC. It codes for CASSLGRGKSGPRPFSGANVLTF.

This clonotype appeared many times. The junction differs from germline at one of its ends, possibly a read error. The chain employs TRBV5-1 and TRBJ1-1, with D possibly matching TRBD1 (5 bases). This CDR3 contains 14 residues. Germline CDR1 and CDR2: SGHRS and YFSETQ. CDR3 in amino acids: CASSLERGGTEAFF. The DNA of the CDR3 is TGTGCCAGCAGCTTAGAGCGGGGCGGGACTGAAGCTTTCTTT.

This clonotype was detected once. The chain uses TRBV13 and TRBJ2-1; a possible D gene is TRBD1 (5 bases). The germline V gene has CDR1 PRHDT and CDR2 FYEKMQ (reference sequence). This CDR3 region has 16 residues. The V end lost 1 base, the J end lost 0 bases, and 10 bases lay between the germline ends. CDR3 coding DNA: TGTGCCAGCAGCTTAGTTTACAGGAGCTCCTACAATGAGCAGTTCTTC. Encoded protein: CASSLVYRSSYNEQFF. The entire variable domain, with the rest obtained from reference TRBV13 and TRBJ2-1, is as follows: AAGVIQSPRHLIKEKRETATLKCYPIPRHDTVYWYQQGPGQDPQFLISFYEKMQSDKGSIPDRFSAQQFSDYHSELNMSSLELGDSALYFCASSLVYRSSYNEQFFGPGTRLTVL.

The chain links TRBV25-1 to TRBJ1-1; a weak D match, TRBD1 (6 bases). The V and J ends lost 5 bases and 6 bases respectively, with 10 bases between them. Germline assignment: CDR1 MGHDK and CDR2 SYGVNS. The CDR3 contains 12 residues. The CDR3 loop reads CASSRNRAEAFF. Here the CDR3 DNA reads TGTGCCAGCAGTCGAAACAGGGCTGAAGCTTTCTTT.

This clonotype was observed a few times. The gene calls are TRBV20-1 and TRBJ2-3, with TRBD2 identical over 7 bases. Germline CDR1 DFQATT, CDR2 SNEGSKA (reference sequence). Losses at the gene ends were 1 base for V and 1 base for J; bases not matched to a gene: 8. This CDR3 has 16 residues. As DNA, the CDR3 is TGCAGTGCTAGAGCGTTAGCGGGTGAACGCACAGATACGCAGTATTTT. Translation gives CSARALAGERTDTQYF.

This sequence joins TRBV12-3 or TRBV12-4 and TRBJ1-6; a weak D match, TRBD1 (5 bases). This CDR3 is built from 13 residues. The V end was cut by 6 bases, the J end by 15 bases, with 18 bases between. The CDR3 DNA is TGTGCCAGCAGCCGGGACCCCCAAGGGCGCCTCCACTTT. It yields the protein CASSRDPQGRLHF.

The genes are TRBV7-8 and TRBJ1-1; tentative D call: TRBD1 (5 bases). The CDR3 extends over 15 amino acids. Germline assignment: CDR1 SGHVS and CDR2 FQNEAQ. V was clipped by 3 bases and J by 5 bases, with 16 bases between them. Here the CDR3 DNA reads TGTGCCAGCAGCTTTGATCTAACAGGTGAAACTGAAGCTTTCTTT. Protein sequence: CASSFDLTGETEAFF.

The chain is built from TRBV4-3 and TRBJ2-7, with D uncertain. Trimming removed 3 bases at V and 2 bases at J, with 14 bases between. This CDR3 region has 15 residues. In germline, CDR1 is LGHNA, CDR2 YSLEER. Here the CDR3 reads CASSQETTEPYEQYF. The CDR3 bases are TGCGCCAGCAGCCAGGAAACGACGGAGCCCTACGAGCAGTACTTC.

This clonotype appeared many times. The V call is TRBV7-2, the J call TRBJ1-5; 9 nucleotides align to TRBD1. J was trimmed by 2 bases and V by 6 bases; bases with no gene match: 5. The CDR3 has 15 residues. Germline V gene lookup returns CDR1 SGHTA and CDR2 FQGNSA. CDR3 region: CASSLDRGGNQPQHF. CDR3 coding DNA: TGTGCCAGCAGTTTGGACAGGGGTGGCAATCAGCCCCAGCATTTT. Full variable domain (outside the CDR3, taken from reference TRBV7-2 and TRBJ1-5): GAGVSQSPSNKVTEKGKDVELRCDPISGHTALYWYRQSLGQGLEFLIYFQGNSAPDKSGLPSDRFSAERTGGSVSTLTIQRTQQEDSAVYLCASSLDRGGNQPQHFGDGTRLSIL.

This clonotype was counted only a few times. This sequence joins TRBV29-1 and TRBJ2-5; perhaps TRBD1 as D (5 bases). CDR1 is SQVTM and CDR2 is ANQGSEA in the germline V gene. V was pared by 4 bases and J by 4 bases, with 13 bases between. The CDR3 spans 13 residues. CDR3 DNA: TGCAGCGTTGCCAGGGTTTATCGAGAGACCCAGTACTTC. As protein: CSVARVYRETQYF.

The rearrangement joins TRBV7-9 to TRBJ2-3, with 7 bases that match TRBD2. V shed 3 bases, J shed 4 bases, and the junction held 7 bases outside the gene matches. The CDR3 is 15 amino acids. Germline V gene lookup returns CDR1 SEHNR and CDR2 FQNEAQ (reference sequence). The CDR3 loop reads CASSLQRGGPDTQYF. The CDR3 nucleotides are TGTGCCAGCAGCTTGCAGCGGGGCGGTCCAGATACGCAGTATTTT.

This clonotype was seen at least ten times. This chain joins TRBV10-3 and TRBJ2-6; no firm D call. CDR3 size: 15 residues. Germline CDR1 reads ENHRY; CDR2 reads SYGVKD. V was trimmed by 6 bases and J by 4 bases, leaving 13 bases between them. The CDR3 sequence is CAISLTSAGANVLTF. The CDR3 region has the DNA TGTGCCATCAGCCTGACATCCGCCGGGGCCAACGTCCTGACTTTC.

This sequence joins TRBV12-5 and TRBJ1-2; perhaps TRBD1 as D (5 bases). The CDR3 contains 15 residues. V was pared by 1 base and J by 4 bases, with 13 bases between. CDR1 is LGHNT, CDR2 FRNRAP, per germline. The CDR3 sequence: CASGLEAGRGYGYTF. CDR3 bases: TGTGCTAGTGGTTTGGAAGCAGGGAGGGGCTATGGCTACACCTTC.

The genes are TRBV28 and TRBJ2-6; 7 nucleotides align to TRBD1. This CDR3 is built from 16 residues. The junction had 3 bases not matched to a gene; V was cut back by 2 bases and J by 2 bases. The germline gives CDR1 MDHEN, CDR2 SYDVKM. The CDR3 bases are TGTGCCAGCAGTTTAACAGGGGCCGCTGGGGCCAACGTCCTGACTTTC. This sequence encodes CASSLTGAAGANVLTF.

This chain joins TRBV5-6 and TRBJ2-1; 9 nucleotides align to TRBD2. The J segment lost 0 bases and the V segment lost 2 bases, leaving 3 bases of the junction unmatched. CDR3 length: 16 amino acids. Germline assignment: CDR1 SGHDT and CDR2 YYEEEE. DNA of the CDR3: TGTGCCAGCAGCTTCCCTAGCGGGGACTCCTACAATGAGCAGTTCTTC. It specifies CASSFPSGDSYNEQFF.

The CDR3 here is CASSQRVEGTEAFF. In DNA form, the CDR3 reads TGTGCCAGCAGCCAACGGGTTGAGGGCACTGAAGCTTTCTTT. The genes are TRBV4-2 and TRBJ1-1; D ambiguous. Germline CDR1 LGHNA, CDR2 YNFKEQ. Between the trimmed V and J ends, which lost 2 bases and 4 bases, there was a span of 11 bases. This CDR3 contains 14 residues.

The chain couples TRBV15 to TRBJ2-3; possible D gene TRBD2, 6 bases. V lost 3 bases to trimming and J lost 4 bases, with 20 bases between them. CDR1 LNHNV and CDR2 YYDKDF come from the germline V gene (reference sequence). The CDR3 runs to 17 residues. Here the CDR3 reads CATSRSMGRGRADTQYF. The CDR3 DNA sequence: TGTGCCACCAGCAGGTCCATGGGGCGGGGAAGAGCAGATACGCAGTATTTT. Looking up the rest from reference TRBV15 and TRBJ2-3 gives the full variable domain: DAMVIQNPRYQVTQFGKPVTLSCSQTLNHNVMYWYQQKSSQAPKLLFHYYDKDFNNEADTPDNFQSRRPNTSFCFLDIRSPGLGDTAMYLCATSRSMGRGRADTQYFGPGTRLTVL.

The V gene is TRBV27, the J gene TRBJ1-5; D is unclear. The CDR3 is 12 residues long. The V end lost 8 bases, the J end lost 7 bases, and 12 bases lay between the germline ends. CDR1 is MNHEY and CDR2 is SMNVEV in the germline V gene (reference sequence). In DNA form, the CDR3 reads TGTGCCAGCGCTTACCCGGGCCAGCCCCAGCATTTT. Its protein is CASAYPGQPQHF.

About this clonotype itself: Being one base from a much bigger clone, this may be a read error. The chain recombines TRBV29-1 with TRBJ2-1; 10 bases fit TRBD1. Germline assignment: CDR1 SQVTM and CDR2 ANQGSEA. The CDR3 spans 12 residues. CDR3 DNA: TGCAGCGTCGGGACAGGGGACAATGAGCGGTTCTTC. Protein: CSVGTGDNERFF.

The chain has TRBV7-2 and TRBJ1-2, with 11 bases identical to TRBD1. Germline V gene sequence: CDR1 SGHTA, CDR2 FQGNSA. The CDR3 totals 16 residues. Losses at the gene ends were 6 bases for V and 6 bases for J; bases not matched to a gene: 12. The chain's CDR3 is CASRAPGQGEDDGYTF. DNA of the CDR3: TGTGCCAGCAGGGCGCCGGGACAGGGGGAAGACGATGGCTACACCTTC. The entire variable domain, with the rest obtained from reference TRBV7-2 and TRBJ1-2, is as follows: GAGVSQSPSNKVTEKGKDVELRCDPISGHTALYWYRQSLGQGLEFLIYFQGNSAPDKSGLPSDRFSAERTGGSVSTLTIQRTQQEDSAVYLCASRAPGQGEDDGYTFGSGTRLTVV.

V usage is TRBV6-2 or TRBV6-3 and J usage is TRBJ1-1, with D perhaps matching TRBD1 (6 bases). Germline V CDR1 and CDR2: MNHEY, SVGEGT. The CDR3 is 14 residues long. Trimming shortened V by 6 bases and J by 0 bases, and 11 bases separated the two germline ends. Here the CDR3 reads CASRSRDMNTEAFF. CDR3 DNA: TGTGCCAGCAGGTCCAGGGACATGAACACTGAAGCTTTCTTT.

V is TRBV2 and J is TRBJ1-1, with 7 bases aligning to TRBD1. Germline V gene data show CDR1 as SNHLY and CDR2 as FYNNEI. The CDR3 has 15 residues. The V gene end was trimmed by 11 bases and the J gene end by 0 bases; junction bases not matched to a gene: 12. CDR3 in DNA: TGTGCCGGGAGTCCGGGACAGATTATGAACACTGAAGCTTTCTTT. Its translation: CAGSPGQIMNTEAFF.